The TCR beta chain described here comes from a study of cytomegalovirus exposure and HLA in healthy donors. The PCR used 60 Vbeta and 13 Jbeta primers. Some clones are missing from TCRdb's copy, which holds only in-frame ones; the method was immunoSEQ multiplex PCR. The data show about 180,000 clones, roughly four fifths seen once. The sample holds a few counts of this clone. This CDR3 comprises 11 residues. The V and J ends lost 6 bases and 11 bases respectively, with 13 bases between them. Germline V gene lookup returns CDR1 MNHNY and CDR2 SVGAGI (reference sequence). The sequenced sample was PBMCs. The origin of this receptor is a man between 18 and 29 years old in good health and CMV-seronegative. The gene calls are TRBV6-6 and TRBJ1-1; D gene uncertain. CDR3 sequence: CASRGVERAFF. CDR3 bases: TGTGCCAGCAGGGGAGTCGAAAGGGCTTTCTTT.